This T cell receptor beta chain emerged from a study of T cells in Graves' hyperthyroidism and ophthalmopathy. This clonotype was seen more than once but under ten times. Germline V gene lookup returns CDR1 MDHEN and CDR2 SYDVKM. CDR3 size: 13 residues. V dropped 7 bases and J dropped 7 bases, with 11 bases sitting between them. Amplified TCR beta CDR3 regions derived from RNA transcripts. First-round RT-PCR targeting the TCR CDR3 was performed with the HTBI primer set. One entry per CDR3 protein, called by TCRdb with MiXCR from the multiplex PCR reads. The data show a few hundred thousand distinct CDR3 sequences, 20% to 25% seen once.

The receptor was isolated from an older woman with Graves' ophthalmopathy. Sequencing was done on a sample of blood. The chain couples TRBV28 to TRBJ1-6; D is unresolved. The CDR3 reads CASKRVSNSPLHF. CDR3 bases: TGTGCCAGCAAAAGAGTCTCGAATTCACCCCTCCACTTT.